The sequence of this T cell receptor beta chain was determined in a study of blood T cell repertoires in COVID-19. Germline CDR1 reads LGHNA; CDR2 reads YNFKEQ. V lost 0 bases and J 2 bases, leaving 7 bases between the germline ends. This CDR3 comprises 15 residues. The protocol was immunoSEQ multiplex PCR, while the TCRdb copy is restricted to in-frame clones and leaves out a portion. This table holds some 190,000 clones, 75% to 85% found once. This chain joins TRBV4-2 and TRBJ1-4; no firm D call. The TCR sequence derives from a woman in her forties or fifties with acute COVID-19. The material sequenced was PBMCs or T cells enriched from blood (not recorded which). The CDR3 loop is CASSQEGRTNEKLFF. For the CDR3, the DNA is TGTGCCAGCAGCCAAGAGGGCAGGACTAATGAAAAACTGTTTTTT.